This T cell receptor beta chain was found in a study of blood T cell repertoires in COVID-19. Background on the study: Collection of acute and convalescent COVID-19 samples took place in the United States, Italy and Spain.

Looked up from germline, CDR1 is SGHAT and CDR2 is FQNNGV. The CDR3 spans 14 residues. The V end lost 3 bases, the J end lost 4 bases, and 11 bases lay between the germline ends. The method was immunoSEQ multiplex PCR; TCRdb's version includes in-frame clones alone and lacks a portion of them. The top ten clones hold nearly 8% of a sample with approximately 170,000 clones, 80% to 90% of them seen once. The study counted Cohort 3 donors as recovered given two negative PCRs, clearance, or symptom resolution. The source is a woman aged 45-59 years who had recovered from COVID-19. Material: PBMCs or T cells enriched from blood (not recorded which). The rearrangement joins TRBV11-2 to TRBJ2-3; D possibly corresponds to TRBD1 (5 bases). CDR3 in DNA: TGTGCCAGCAGCTTGAATTGGGGCCCAGATACGCAGTATTTT. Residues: CASSLNWGPDTQYF.